These 14 T cell receptor beta chains were sequenced from one sample in a study of T cells after yellow fever vaccination. One entry per CDR3 protein, called by TCRdb with MiXCR from the 5' RACE reads. The sample lists roughly 74,000 distinct CDR3 sequences, around 7% occurring once. The sample consisted of CD8+ T cells sorted from PBMCs, taken around 5 days after the first yellow fever vaccination. The receptors stem from a man younger than 30 who received the YFV17D yellow fever vaccine.

This clonotype has a count of ten or more. This rearrangement joins TRBV4-3 to TRBJ2-2, with D unclear. V gave up 1 base and J gave up 3 bases, with 6 bases separating them. Germline lookup yields CDR1 LGHNA and CDR2 YSLEER. The CDR3 contains 14 residues. CDR3 nucleotides: TGCGCCAGCAGCCAAGCTCAGTACACCGGGGAGCTGTTTTTT. Residues: CASSQAQYTGELFF.

This clonotype was detected a few times. The gene calls are TRBV6-6 and TRBJ1-5; perhaps TRBD1 as D (6 bases). V lost 6 bases and J 11 bases, leaving 17 bases between the germline ends. Germline-derived CDR1 and CDR2 are MNHNY and SVGAGI (reference sequence). This CDR3 is built from 13 residues. In DNA form, the CDR3 reads TGTGCCAGCAGCGAGGGACAATTTCTGACCCAGCATTTT. This encodes CASSEGQFLTQHF.

In its sample, this clonotype was seen many times. The rearrangement uses TRBV12-3 or TRBV12-4 and TRBJ1-5; D gene uncertain. There are 13 residues in the CDR3. Trimming removed 3 bases from V and 2 bases from J, with 5 bases in between. The DNA of the CDR3 is TGTGCCAGCAGTTTCTACCGCAATCAGCCCCAGCATTTT. Encoded protein: CASSFYRNQPQHF.

This clonotype has a handful of counts. This sequence joins TRBV5-1 and TRBJ1-3; 7 nucleotides agree with TRBD1. V trimming: 2 bases; J trimming: 2 bases; junction bases outside the gene matches: 4. The CDR3 is made up of 15 amino acids. Per germline, CDR1 SGHRS and CDR2 YFSETQ. The CDR3, as DNA: TGCGCCAGCAGCTTCACAGGGGCCCCTGGAAACACCATATATTTT. Translation: CASSFTGAPGNTIYF.

The chain combines TRBV5-1 with TRBJ2-1; 10 positions match TRBD1. CDR3 length: 15 residues. CDR1 is SGHRS and CDR2 is YFSETQ in the germline V gene. The V segment lost 1 base and the J segment 9 bases; nucleotides outside the gene matches: 7. CDR3 residues: CASSLYGTGVLEQFF. The CDR3 bases are TGCGCCAGCAGCTTGTATGGGACAGGGGTTCTTGAGCAGTTCTTC.

This chain uses TRBV6-2 or TRBV6-3 with TRBJ2-7; 10 nucleotides align to TRBD2. Germline CDR1 MNHEY, CDR2 SVGEGT. The ends lost 6 bases at V and 8 bases at J; junction bases unmatched: 7. The CDR3 extends over 13 amino acids. The CDR3: CASSPGLAEKQYF. CDR3 DNA sequence: TGTGCCAGCAGCCCCGGACTAGCGGAAAAGCAGTACTTC.

In its sample, this clonotype was seen many times. The rearrangement uses TRBV5-6 and TRBJ1-1, with D possibly matching TRBD1 (5 bases). The V gene's germline CDR1 is SGHDT and CDR2 YYEEEE. This CDR3 comprises 13 residues. Trimming took off 0 bases at V and 5 bases at J, with 8 bases between the two ends. The CDR3, as DNA: TGTGCCAGCAGCTTGGGGGGCCCGACTGAAGCTTTCTTT. Its protein is CASSLGGPTEAFF.

This clonotype was seen a few times. V and J are TRBV13 and TRBJ2-2, with 15 positions matching TRBD2. The germline V gene has CDR1 PRHDT and CDR2 FYEKMQ (reference sequence). The CDR3 extends over 16 amino acids. Trimming at V came to 3 bases and at J to 4 bases, leaving 0 bases not matched to a gene. The CDR3 reads CASSLGLAGGTGELFF. The CDR3 DNA is TGTGCCAGCAGCTTGGGACTAGCGGGGGGCACCGGGGAGCTGTTTTTT.

The chain recombines TRBV6-1 with TRBJ2-3; D unclear. Germline CDR1 MNHNS, CDR2 SASEGT. V lost 7 bases and J 5 bases, leaving 16 bases between the germline ends. The CDR3 consists of 14 residues. CDR3 protein: CASTPGRLGDTQYF. The CDR3 nucleotides are TGTGCCAGCACCCCCGGGCGGCTAGGAGATACGCAGTATTTT.

This clonotype appeared many times. The J gene is TRBJ1-1, the V gene TRBV14; unclear D gene. Germline CDR1 reads SGHDN; CDR2 reads FVKESK. The CDR3 is made up of 14 amino acids. Trimming took 1 base from V and 3 from J, leaving 9 bases between them. The CDR3 DNA reads TGTGCCAGCAGCCAAGGCGTATTGTACACTGAAGCTTTCTTT. Its translation: CASSQGVLYTEAFF. Variable domain in full (rest from reference TRBV14 and TRBJ1-1): EAGVTQFPSHSVIEKGQTVTLRCDPISGHDNLYWYRRVMGKEIKFLLHFVKESKQDESGMPNNRFLAERTGGTYSTLKVQPAELEDSGVYFCASSQGVLYTEAFFGQGTRLTVV.

The chain recombines TRBV5-1 with TRBJ2-3; 9 positions agree with TRBD2. Losses at the gene ends were 4 bases for V and 4 bases for J; bases not matched to a gene: 10. Germline CDR1 and CDR2: SGHRS and YFSETQ. This CDR3 contains 16 residues. The CDR3 coding sequence is TGCGCCAGCAGCCTGGGGGGACTAGCCCCACCAGATACGCAGTATTTT. This encodes CASSLGGLAPPDTQYF.

This clonotype was counted at least ten times. The rearrangement links TRBV6-2 or TRBV6-3 to TRBJ1-1; a weak D match, TRBD1 (5 bases). V lost 2 bases, J lost 11 bases, and 15 bases lay in between. The CDR3 is 13 amino acids. Per the germline V gene, CDR1 is MNHEY and CDR2 is SVGEGT. The CDR3 sequence: CASSYGGDGEAFF. The CDR3 nucleotides read TGTGCCAGCAGTTACGGGGGAGACGGGGAGGCTTTCTTT.

This clonotype was counted at least ten times. This rearrangement joins TRBV6-1 to TRBJ1-5; 11 positions agree with TRBD1. The trim removed 0 bases at V and 7 bases at J, leaving 5 bases unmatched. The CDR3 consists of 16 residues. CDR1 and CDR2 from the germline V gene are MNHNS and SASEGT. CDR3 in amino acids: CASSEAEGTGGQPQHF. The CDR3 region has the DNA TGTGCCAGCAGTGAAGCGGAGGGGACAGGGGGACAGCCCCAGCATTTT.

The sample holds many counts of this clonotype. This sequence joins TRBV7-2 and TRBJ2-3; D perhaps matches TRBD2 (6 bases). This CDR3 is built from 14 residues. V lost 5 bases and J lost 3, with 12 bases in between. Germline V lookup: CDR1 SGHTA, CDR2 FQGNSA. The CDR3 region is CASSRWAGTDTQYF. In DNA, the CDR3 is TGTGCCAGCAGCCGCTGGGCGGGGACAGATACGCAGTATTTT.